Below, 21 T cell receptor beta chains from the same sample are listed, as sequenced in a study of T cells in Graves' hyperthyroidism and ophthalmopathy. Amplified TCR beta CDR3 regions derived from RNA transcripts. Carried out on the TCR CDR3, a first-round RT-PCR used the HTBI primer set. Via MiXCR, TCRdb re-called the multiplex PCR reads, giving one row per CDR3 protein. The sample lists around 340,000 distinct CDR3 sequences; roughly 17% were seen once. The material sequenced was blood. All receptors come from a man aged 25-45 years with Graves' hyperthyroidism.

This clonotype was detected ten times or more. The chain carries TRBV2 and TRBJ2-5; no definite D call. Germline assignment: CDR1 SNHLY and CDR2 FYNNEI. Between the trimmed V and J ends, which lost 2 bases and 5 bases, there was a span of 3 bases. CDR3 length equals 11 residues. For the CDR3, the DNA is TGTGCCAGCAGTGAATGGGAGACCCAGTACTTC. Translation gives CASSEWETQYF.

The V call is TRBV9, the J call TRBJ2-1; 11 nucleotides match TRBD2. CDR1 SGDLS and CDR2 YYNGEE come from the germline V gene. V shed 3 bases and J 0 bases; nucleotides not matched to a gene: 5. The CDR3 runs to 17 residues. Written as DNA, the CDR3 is TGTGCCAGCAGCGGGGGACTAGCGGTCCCCTCCTACAATGAGCAGTTCTTC. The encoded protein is CASSGGLAVPSYNEQFF.

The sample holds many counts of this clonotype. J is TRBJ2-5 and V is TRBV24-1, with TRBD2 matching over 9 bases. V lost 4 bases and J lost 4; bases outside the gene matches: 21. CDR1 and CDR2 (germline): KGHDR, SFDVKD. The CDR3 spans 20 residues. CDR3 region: CATSDPKMTSGLNSPETQYF. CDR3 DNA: TGTGCCACCAGTGACCCAAAGATGACTAGCGGACTCAACTCTCCAGAGACCCAGTACTTC.

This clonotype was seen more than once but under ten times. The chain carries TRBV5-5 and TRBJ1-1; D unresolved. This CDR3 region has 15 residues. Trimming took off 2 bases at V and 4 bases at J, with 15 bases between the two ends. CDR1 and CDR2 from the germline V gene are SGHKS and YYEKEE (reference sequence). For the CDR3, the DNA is TGTGCCAGCAGCTTCCAAGGGTTTGTGGCCACTGAAGCTTTCTTT. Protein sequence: CASSFQGFVATEAFF. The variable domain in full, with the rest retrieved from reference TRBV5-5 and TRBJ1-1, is DAGVTQSPTHLIKTRGQQVTLRCSPISGHKSVSWYQQVLGQGPQFIFQYYEKEERGRGNFPDRFSARQFPNYSSELNVNALLLGDSALYLCASSFQGFVATEAFFGQGTRLTVV.

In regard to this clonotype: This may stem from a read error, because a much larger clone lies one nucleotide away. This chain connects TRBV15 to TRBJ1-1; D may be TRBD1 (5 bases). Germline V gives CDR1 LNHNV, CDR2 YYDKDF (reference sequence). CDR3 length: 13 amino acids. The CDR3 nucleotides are TGTGCCACCAGTTTCAGGGCGGGCACTAAAGCTTTCTTT. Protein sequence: CATSFRAGTKAFF.

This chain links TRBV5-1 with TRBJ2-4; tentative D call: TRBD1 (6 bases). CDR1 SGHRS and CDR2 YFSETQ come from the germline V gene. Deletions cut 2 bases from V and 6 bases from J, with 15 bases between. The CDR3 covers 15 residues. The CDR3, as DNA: TGCGCCAGCAGCTTTGGGGCCCTACAGGGAAACATTCAGTACTTC. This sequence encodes CASSFGALQGNIQYF.

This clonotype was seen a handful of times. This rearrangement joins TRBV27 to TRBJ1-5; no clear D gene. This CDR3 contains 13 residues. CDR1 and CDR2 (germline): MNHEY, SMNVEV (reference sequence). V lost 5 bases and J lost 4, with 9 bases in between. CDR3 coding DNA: TGTGCCAGCAGTCCCGGGATTAATCAGCCCCAGCATTTT. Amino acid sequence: CASSPGINQPQHF.

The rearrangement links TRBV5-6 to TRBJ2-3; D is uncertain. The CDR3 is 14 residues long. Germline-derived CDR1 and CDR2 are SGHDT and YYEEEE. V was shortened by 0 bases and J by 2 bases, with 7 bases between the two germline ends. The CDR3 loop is CASSLDWPTDTQYF. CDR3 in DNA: TGTGCCAGCAGCTTGGATTGGCCCACAGATACGCAGTATTTT.

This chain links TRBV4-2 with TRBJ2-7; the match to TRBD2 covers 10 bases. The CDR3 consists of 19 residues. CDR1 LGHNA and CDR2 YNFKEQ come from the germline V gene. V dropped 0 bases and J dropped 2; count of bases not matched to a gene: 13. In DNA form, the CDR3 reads TGTGCCAGCAGCCAAGATCAACTAGCGGGACCCGGGTCCACCTACGAGCAGTACTTC. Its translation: CASSQDQLAGPGSTYEQYF.

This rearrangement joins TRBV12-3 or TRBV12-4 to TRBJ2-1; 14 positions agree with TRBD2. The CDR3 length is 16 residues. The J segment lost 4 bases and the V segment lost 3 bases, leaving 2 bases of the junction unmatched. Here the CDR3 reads CASSLRLAGGYNEQFF. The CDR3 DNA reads TGTGCCAGCAGTTTGAGACTAGCGGGAGGGTACAATGAGCAGTTCTTC.

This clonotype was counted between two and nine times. The CDR3 protein is CASSVVPLTSGRVTETQYF. The CDR3, as DNA: TGTGCCAGCAGCGTAGTACCTCTTACTAGCGGGAGGGTGACGGAGACCCAGTACTTC. This rearrangement joins TRBV9 to TRBJ2-5, with 13 bases aligning to TRBD2. This CDR3 comprises 19 residues. The germline V gene has CDR1 SGDLS and CDR2 YYNGEE. Germline trimming cut 0 bases from V and 5 bases from J; bases unmatched to any gene: 13.

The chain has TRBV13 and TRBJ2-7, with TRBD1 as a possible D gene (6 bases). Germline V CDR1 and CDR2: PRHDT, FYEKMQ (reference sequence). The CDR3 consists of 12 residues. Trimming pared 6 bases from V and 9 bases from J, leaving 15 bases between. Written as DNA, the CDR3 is TGTGCCAGCAGTTTCAGGGGTTTGAGGCAGTACTTC. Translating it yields CASSFRGLRQYF.

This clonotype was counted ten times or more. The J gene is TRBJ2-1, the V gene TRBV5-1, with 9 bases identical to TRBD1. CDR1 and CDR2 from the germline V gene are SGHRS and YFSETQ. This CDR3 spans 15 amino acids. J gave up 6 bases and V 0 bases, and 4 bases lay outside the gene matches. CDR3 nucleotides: TGCGCCAGCAGCTTGGTACAGGGGGCGAGCAATGAGCAGTTCTTC. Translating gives CASSLVQGASNEQFF.

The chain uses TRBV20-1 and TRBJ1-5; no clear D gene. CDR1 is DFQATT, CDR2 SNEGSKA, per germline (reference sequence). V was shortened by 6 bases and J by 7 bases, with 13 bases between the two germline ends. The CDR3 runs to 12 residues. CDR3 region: CSAQMSRQPQHF. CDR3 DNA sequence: TGCAGTGCCCAAATGAGTAGGCAGCCCCAGCATTTT.

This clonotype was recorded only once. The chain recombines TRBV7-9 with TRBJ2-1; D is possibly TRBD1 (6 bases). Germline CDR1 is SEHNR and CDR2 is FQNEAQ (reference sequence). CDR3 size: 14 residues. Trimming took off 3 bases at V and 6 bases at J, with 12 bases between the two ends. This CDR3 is CASSLFQDSNEQFF. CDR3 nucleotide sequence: TGTGCCAGCAGCTTGTTTCAGGACAGCAATGAGCAGTTCTTC.

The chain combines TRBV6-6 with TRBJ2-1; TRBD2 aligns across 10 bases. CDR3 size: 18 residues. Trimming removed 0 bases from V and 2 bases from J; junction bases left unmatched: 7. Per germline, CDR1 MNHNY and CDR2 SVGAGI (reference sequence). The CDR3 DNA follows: TGTGCCAGCAGTTACTCTAGCGGGAGGACCAAGGCCTACAATGAGCAGTTCTTC. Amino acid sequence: CASSYSSGRTKAYNEQFF.

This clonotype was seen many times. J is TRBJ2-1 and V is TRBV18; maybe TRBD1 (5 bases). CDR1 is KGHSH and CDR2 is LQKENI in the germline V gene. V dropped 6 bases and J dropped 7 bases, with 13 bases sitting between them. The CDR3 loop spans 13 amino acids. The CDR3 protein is CASSGLGRNEQFF. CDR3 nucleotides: TGTGCCAGCTCGGGGCTGGGCAGGAATGAGCAGTTCTTC.

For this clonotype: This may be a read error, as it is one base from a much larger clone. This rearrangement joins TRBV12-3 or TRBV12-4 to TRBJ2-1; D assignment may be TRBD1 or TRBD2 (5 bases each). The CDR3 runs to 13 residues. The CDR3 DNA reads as TGTGCCAGCAGTTTAACCAGGGAGAATGAGCTGTTCTTC. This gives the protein CASSLTRENELFF.

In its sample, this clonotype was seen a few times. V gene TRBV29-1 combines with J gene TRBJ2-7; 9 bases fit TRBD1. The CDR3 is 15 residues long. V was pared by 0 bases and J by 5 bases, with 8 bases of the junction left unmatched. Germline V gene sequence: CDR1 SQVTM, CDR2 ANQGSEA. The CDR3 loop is CSVEDPGQGSHEQYF. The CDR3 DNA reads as TGCAGCGTTGAAGATCCCGGACAGGGGTCCCACGAGCAGTACTTC.

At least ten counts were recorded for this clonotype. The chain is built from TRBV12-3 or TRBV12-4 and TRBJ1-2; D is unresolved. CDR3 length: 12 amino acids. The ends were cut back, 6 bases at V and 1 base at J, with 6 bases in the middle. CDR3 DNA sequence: TGTGCCAGCAGACTCAATAACTATGGCTACACCTTC. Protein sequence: CASRLNNYGYTF.

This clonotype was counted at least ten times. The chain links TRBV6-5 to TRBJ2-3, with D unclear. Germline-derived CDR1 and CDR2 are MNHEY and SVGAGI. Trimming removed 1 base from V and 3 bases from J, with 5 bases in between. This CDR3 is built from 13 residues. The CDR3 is CASSYFGTDTQYF. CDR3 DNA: TGTGCCAGCAGTTACTTCGGGACAGATACGCAGTATTTT.